This T cell receptor (beta chain) was sequenced during a study of T cell clones after liver transplantation. Looking at the study overall: Post-transplant blood was tracked for graft-donor-reactive T cell clones identified in a pre-transplant mixed lymphocyte reaction. At least one year of complete immunosuppression withdrawal without enzymes over twice normal defined tolerance. General study findings and limits: A larger donor-reactive than third-party decline suggested partial antigen-specific deletion.

Turning to this clone: The antigen is undetermined.

This table comes from immunoSEQ multiplex PCR, and its TCRdb copy is limited to in-frame clones, with some not included. The table records 50,000 to 70,000 clones, about 71% of them present only once. The input for sequencing was CD4+ T cells from blood, taken at the roughly 16-month timepoint. The sequence derives from a human patient who received a liver transplant. Some T cells may have originated in the graft donor.

CDR3 in DNA: TGTGCCAGCAGCGCCGGGACTACAGATACGCAGTATTTT. It translates to CASSAGTTDTQYF. The chain recombines TRBV21-1 with TRBJ2-3; the table names TRBD2, a call not compared with the DNA. TRBV21-1 is a listed pseudogene. The CDR3 is 13 residues long.